The T cell receptor (beta chain) described here comes from a study of cytomegalovirus exposure and HLA in healthy donors. General study results and limits: An analysis done earlier found most TCR beta V segments productive about 90% or about 30% of the time.

The V end was cut by 6 bases, the J end by 2 bases, with 14 bases between. Per germline, CDR1 MNHNS and CDR2 SASEGT. CDR3 size: 15 residues. A multiplex PCR was run with 60 Vbeta primers and 13 Jbeta primers. Assay: immunoSEQ multiplex PCR; the TCRdb copy retains only in-frame clones and omits some. This sample has roughly 140,000 clones, with around 83% found just once. Concerning this clone: Its specificity is unknown.

The chain employs TRBV6-1 and TRBJ1-5; possible D gene TRBD1, 5 bases. The receptor comes from a man aged 40-50 years in good health and CMV-seropositive. The sample consisted of PBMCs. In DNA form, the CDR3 reads TGTGCCAGCAGGGCGGGACCCCGGGGCAATCAGCCCCAGCATTTT. Its protein product is CASRAGPRGNQPQHF.